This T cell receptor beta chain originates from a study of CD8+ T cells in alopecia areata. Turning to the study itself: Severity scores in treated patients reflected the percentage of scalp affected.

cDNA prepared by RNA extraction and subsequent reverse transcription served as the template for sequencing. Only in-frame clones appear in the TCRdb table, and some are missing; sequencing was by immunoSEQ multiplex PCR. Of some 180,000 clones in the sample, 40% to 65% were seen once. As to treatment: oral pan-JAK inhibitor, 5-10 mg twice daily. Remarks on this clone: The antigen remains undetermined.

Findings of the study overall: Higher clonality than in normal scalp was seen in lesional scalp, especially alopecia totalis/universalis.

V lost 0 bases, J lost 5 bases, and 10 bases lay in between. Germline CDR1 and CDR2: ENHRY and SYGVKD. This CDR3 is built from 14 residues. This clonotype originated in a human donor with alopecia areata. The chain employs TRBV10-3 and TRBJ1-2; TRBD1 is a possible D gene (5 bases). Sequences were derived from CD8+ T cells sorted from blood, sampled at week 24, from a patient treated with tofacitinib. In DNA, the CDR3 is TGTGCCATCAGTGAGTCCGCGGGGGGATATGGCTACACCTTC. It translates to CAISESAGGYGYTF.